These T cell receptor beta chains were read from a single sample in a study of vaccination and CD4 T cells after COVID-19. TCRdb called the PCR reads again in MiXCR, with one record for every CDR3 protein. Here the sample spans more than 7,500 distinct CDR3 sequences, roughly 50% being singletons. Antigens of these TCRs are unknown. Sequences were obtained from CD4+ T cells from blood, cultured in vitro. Receptors originate from a human donor in good health. The CDR3 runs from the conserved cysteine through the conserved F or W. The D gene is left open where the match is weak. The size field is filled for only some rows; it gives once, few, many or a size class.

j_gene | d_gene | abundance | v_gene | CDR3nt | CDR3aa
TRBJ2-7 | TRBD1 | - | TRBV20-1 | TGCAGTGCTAGAGCCCTCCAGACAGGGGGCCGAGAGCAGTACTTC | CSARALQTGGREQYF
TRBJ2-3 | TRBD2 | few | TRBV27 | TGTGCCAGCAGAGCGGGAGGTGTGGTTGGCACAGATACGCAGTATTTT | CASRAGGVVGTDTQYF
TRBJ1-6 | - | - | TRBV27 | TGTGCCAGCAGTTTATCTTCCGGTCCTAATTCACCCCTCCACTTT | CASSLSSGPNSPLHF
TRBJ2-1 | - | - | TRBV19 | TGTGCCAGTAGTATCCCGATCGGGCCAGCCCTCAAAGAGCAGTTCTTC | CASSIPIGPALKEQFF
TRBJ1-6 | - | large | TRBV20-1 | TGCAGTGCTGTTACAAGTGCCGTTTCACCCCTCCACTTT | CSAVTSAVSPLHF
TRBJ2-5 | TRBD2 | - | TRBV4-1 | TGCGCCAGCAGCCGCGGCTTCGGCGGGGGGGCCGGGACCCAGTACTTC | CASSRGFGGGAGTQYF
TRBJ2-3 | - | - | TRBV15 | TGTGCCACCAGCAGACCGGGGGCGGCAGATACGCAGTATTTT | CATSRPGAADTQYF
TRBJ1-6 | - | - | TRBV5-6 | TGTGCCAGCAGCCTGACGGTCCGAATGACAAGGGGTTCACCCCTCCACTTT | CASSLTVRMTRGSPLHF
TRBJ1-3 | - | - | TRBV6-1 | TGTGCCAGCAGCAGGGGACTCCCCTCTGGAAACACCATATATTTT | CASSRGLPSGNTIYF
TRBJ1-2 | - | - | TRBV20-1 | TGCAGTGCCACCCAGGCACGGGGTCAGAACTATGGCTACACCTTC | CSATQARGQNYGYTF
TRBJ2-2 | TRBD2 | few | TRBV20-1 | TGCAGTGCTAGAGGGTCGAGCGGACTAGCGGGAGATGGGACCGGGGAGCTGTTTTTT | CSARGSSGLAGDGTGELFF
TRBJ1-1 | - | - | TRBV7-2 | TGTGCCAGCAGCTTAGCCCGGGCCAAGAACACTGAAGCTTTCTTT | CASSLARAKNTEAFF
TRBJ2-3 | TRBD2 | - | TRBV18 | TGTGCCAGCTCACCACGGGCTAGCGGCAGTGGGGATACGCAGTATTTT | CASSPRASGSGDTQYF
TRBJ2-1 | - | - | TRBV6-2/TRBV6-3 | TGTGCCAGCAGTTACATGTCCGGGGATGAGCAGTTCTTC | CASSYMSGDEQFF
TRBJ1-1 | - | few | TRBV2 | TGTGCCAGCCTCCGCCGGACCAATGAAGCTTTCTTT | CASLRRTNEAFF
TRBJ1-2 | - | few | TRBV6-1 | TGTGCCAGCAGGGCCCATGTAGAATATGGCTACACCTTC | CASRAHVEYGYTF
TRBJ1-1 | - | few | TRBV7-8 | TGTGCCAGCAGCCCCACAAGGGGAGGAGGGAACACTGAAGCTTTCTTT | CASSPTRGGGNTEAFF
TRBJ1-5 | - | few | TRBV28 | TGTGCCAGCCCCGACGCAGACAATCAGCCCCAGCATTTT | CASPDADNQPQHF
TRBJ2-4 | - | - | TRBV25-1 | TGTGCCAGCAGTGAACCGGGGTATGAAAACATTCAGTACTTC | CASSEPGYENIQYF
TRBJ1-1 | - | - | TRBV30 | TGTGCCTGGAGTGCGGGACGGGAAGCTTTCTTT | CAWSAGREAFF
TRBJ2-7 | - | few | TRBV20-1 | TGCAGTGCTAGGTCGGGCGGGCGCGAGCAGTACTTC | CSARSGGREQYF
TRBJ2-3 | - | - | TRBV29-1 | TGCAGCACGAGCGAAACGGGACCAGATACGCAGTATTTT | CSTSETGPDTQYF